This T cell receptor (beta chain) originates from a study of T cells after posttransplantation cyclophosphamide. Study-level findings and limits: Later post-transplant blood repertoires were often dominated by donor CD8+ memory clones. Blood and skin or GI T cell repertoires showed limited TRB overlap.

Assay: immunoSEQ multiplex PCR; the TCRdb copy retains only in-frame clones and omits some. The sample has about 1,900 clones; about 94% are singletons. The CDR3 length is 15 residues. CDR1 and CDR2 from the germline V gene are SNHLY and FYNNEI. The germline V and J ends were trimmed by 2 bases and 0 bases, with 8 bases remaining between them. Regarding this clone: The antigen remains unidentified.

The source is a woman aged 45-65 years in good health and a related stem cell transplant donor. Material for sequencing was CD4+ T cells sorted from bone marrow. The rearrangement uses TRBV2 and TRBJ1-5, with no clear D. The CDR3 DNA reads as TGTGCCAGCAGTGAAACTCTTTATAGCAATCAGCCCCAGCATTTT. It encodes CASSETLYSNQPQHF. The entire variable domain, with the rest obtained from reference TRBV2 and TRBJ1-5, is as follows: EPEVTQTPSHQVTQMGQEVILRCVPISNHLYFYWYRQILGQKVEFLVSFYNNEISEKSEIFDDQFSVERPDGSNFTLKIRSTKLEDSAMYFCASSETLYSNQPQHFGDGTRLSIL.